This is a list of T cell receptor beta chains from one sample in a study of blood T cell repertoires in COVID-19. Data came from immunoSEQ multiplex PCR; TCRdb stores just in-frame clones and leaves some out. The table records fewer than 100,000 clones, approximately 89% of them present only once. The sample was peripheral blood. The receptor set was obtained from a human donor with acute or convalescent COVID-19. The donor label of this sample is uncertain. The CDR3 runs from the conserved cysteine through the conserved F or W. D genes are given only for firm matches. Not every row has a clone size; where given, it reads once, few, many or a size class.

v_call	d_call	clone_size	j_call	cdr3_nt	cdr3_aa
TRBV11-3	NA	NA	TRBJ1-3	TGTGCCAGTCAAACGACAAGAAACACCATATATTTT	CASQTTRNTIYF
TRBV3-1/TRBV3-2	TRBD1	NA	TRBJ2-6	TGTGCCAGCAGCGACGACAGGGGGCCCGGCGTCCTGACTTTC	CASSDDRGPGVLTF
TRBV5-1	NA	NA	TRBJ1-5	TGCGCCAGCAGCTTGGAGGGGGACGGCAGGAATCAGCCCCAGCATTTT	CASSLEGDGRNQPQHF
TRBV5-5	TRBD1	NA	TRBJ1-2	TGTGCCAGCAGCTACACATGGACAGGGAGTAACAGTGGCTACACCTTC	CASSYTWTGSNSGYTF
TRBV3-1/TRBV3-2	NA	NA	TRBJ1-1	TGTGCCAGCAGCCAGGCCTGGGGGGGCACTGAAGCTTTCTTT	CASSQAWGGTEAFF
TRBV18	NA	NA	TRBJ1-1	TGTGCCAGCTCACCGTTTCAACAGAAGAACACTGAAGCTTTCTTT	CASSPFQQKNTEAFF
TRBV18	TRBD1	NA	TRBJ2-2	TGTGCCAGCCCCCGACAGGGTCGAAACTCCGGGGAGCTGTTTTTT	CASPRQGRNSGELFF
TRBV10-3	NA	once	TRBJ1-2	TGTGCCATCAGGGAGAGTGGAGGGAATAACTATGGCTACACCTTC	CAIRESGGNNYGYTF
TRBV18	TRBD2	NA	TRBJ2-1	TGTGCCAGCTCACCACCGGATAGCGGGGACTACAATGAGCAGTTCTTC	CASSPPDSGDYNEQFF
TRBV30	NA	NA	TRBJ1-2	TGTGCCTGGATTAACAGGGATAACTATGGCTACACCTTC	CAWINRDNYGYTF
TRBV5-1	NA	NA	TRBJ1-1	TGCGCCAGCAGCCACGACGGAGAGAACACTGAAGCTTTCTTT	CASSHDGENTEAFF
TRBV5-1	TRBD1	few	TRBJ1-5	TGCGCCAGCAGTCAGGATCCGGGACAGACTTCGCCCCAGCATTTT	CASSQDPGQTSPQHF
TRBV3-1/TRBV3-2	TRBD2	NA	TRBJ2-2	TGTGCCAGCAGCCCCCAGGGCCTAGCGGGCAAGAACACCGGGGAGCTGTTTTTT	CASSPQGLAGKNTGELFF
TRBV7-2	TRBD2	NA	TRBJ2-7	TGTGCCAGCAGCTTAAACCCCGGGGGGGAGGTCTACGAGCAGTACTTC	CASSLNPGGEVYEQYF
TRBV6-2/TRBV6-3	TRBD1	once	TRBJ2-7	TGTGCCAGCAACCCCGCATGGGACAGGGAGGGCGAGCAGTACTTC	CASNPAWDREGEQYF
TRBV5-1	NA	NA	TRBJ1-2	TGCGCCAGCAGCTTGCCCCGATCGGGAGGCTACACCTTC	CASSLPRSGGYTF
TRBV9	NA	NA	TRBJ1-1	TGTGCCAGCAGCGTAAGTAAGGAGGGCCTGAACACTGAAGCTTTCTTT	CASSVSKEGLNTEAFF